The clone carrying this T cell receptor beta chain was detected a few times. Its antigen is still unknown. V shed 3 bases and J shed 10 bases, with 12 bases lying between them. The CDR3 has 12 residues. TCRdb processed the RT-PCR reads anew with MiXCR; each CDR3 protein has one entry. In the table there are 200,000 to 250,000 distinct CDR3 sequences, over 9% of which are singletons. This sample was included in a study of response to subunit inactivated influenza vaccine. Findings and caveats of the study: After each seasonal influenza vaccination, few new T cells are recruited, the authors suggested.

The sequenced sample was non-naive T cells sorted from PBMCs, obtained 14 to 15 days before vaccination. The receptor's source is a man aged 45-65 years who received an inactivated influenza vaccine. This chain links TRBV12-3 or TRBV12-4 with TRBJ1-1; D unclear. DNA of the CDR3: TGTGCCAGCAGTTTGACCAGCTCTGGAGCTTTCTTT. As protein: CASSLTSSGAFF.